Each of the 16 T cell receptor beta chains below was sequenced from the same sample in a study of blood T cell repertoires in COVID-19. The method was immunoSEQ multiplex PCR; TCRdb's version includes in-frame clones alone and lacks a portion of them. The sample contains some 140,000 clones, 75% to 90% of which appear only once. The sample was peripheral blood. These receptors originate from a man in his forties or fifties with active or convalescent COVID-19.

The CDR3 loop reads CASSPPGGYYEQYF. The CDR3 region has the DNA TGTGCCAGCTCACCCCCAGGGGGGTACTACGAGCAGTACTTC. This chain connects TRBV18 to TRBJ2-7; D possibly corresponds to TRBD1 (7 bases). The V end was cut by 3 bases, the J end by 3 bases, with 12 bases between. The CDR3 has 14 amino acids. From germline, CDR1 is KGHSH and CDR2 LQKENI.

This chain uses TRBV6-5 with TRBJ2-5; 12 nucleotides line up with TRBD2. Germline CDR1 is MNHEY and CDR2 is SVGAGI. The CDR3 runs to 15 residues. With 6 bases clipped from V and 5 bases from J, the junction kept 7 bases outside the gene matches. CDR3: CASRASGGADETQYF. The CDR3 DNA reads TGTGCCAGCAGAGCTAGCGGGGGGGCGGATGAGACCCAGTACTTC.

The rearrangement uses TRBV6-1 and TRBJ1-1; maybe TRBD1 (6 bases). Germline assignment: CDR1 MNHNS and CDR2 SASEGT. The CDR3 is 12 amino acids. Trimming stripped 3 bases from V and 6 bases from J, with 8 bases between. CDR3 sequence: CASSDAGAEAFF. In DNA, the CDR3 is TGTGCCAGCAGTGACGCAGGGGCTGAAGCTTTCTTT.

V usage is TRBV18 and J usage is TRBJ2-7; a possible D gene is TRBD1 (5 bases). The germline gives CDR1 KGHSH, CDR2 LQKENI. V was clipped by 4 bases and J by 0 bases, with 10 bases between them. The CDR3 is 14 amino acids. Here the CDR3 reads CASSRGVSSYEQYF. In DNA, the CDR3 is TGTGCCAGCTCACGGGGCGTAAGCTCCTACGAGCAGTACTTC.

This clone was seen just once. The chain recombines TRBV30 with TRBJ1-4; 8 bases match TRBD1. V trimming: 2 bases; J trimming: 8 bases; junction bases outside the gene matches: 10. CDR1 and CDR2 from the germline V gene are GTSNPN and SVGIG (reference sequence). The CDR3 totals 15 residues. The CDR3 is CAWSISWGTGEKLFF. The CDR3 region has the DNA TGTGCCTGGAGTATTTCTTGGGGGACAGGAGAAAAACTGTTTTTT. The full variable domain, completed using reference TRBV30 and TRBJ1-4, is SQTIHQWPATLVQPVGSPLSLECTVEGTSNPNLYWYRQAAGRGLQLLFYSVGIGQISSEVPQNLSASRPQDRQFILSSKKLLLSDSGFYLCAWSISWGTGEKLFFGSGTQLSVL.

The chain combines TRBV11-2 with TRBJ1-4; 9 positions agree with TRBD1. This CDR3 contains 14 residues. J gave up 7 bases and V 6 bases, and 6 bases lay outside the gene matches. Germline V gives CDR1 SGHAT, CDR2 FQNNGV. CDR3 nucleotide sequence: TGTGCCAGCAGTCCCGACAGGGGGTTTGAAAAACTGTTTTTT. This sequence encodes CASSPDRGFEKLFF.

This clone came up many times. The V call is TRBV4-2, the J call TRBJ2-7; the D is unclear. The CDR3 length is 13 residues. In germline, CDR1 is LGHNA, CDR2 YNFKEQ. The V end was cut by 0 bases, the J end by 2 bases, with 5 bases between. The CDR3 region has the DNA TGTGCCAGCAGCCAAGAAATAGCCTACGAGCAGTACTTC. Residues: CASSQEIAYEQYF.

The gene calls are TRBV2 and TRBJ2-1, with D perhaps matching TRBD1 (6 bases). The CDR3 runs to 13 residues. Germline V lookup: CDR1 SNHLY, CDR2 FYNNEI. The V gene lost 8 bases and the J gene lost 4 bases, with 12 bases spanning the gap. Here the CDR3 DNA reads TGTGCCAGCCAAACCAGGGGATACAATGAGCAGTTCTTC. Its translation: CASQTRGYNEQFF.

This clone appeared once. The chain combines TRBV5-1 with TRBJ2-5, with a possible D match to TRBD1 (6 bases). Germline values: CDR1 SGHRS, CDR2 YFSETQ. Trimming stripped 4 bases from V and 2 bases from J, with 15 bases between. CDR3 length: 15 residues. CDR3 in DNA: TGCGCCAGCAGCGGGGGACATGGGAAGCAAGAGACCCAGTACTTC. Protein: CASSGGHGKQETQYF.

The J gene is TRBJ1-3, the V gene TRBV6-5, with D possibly matching TRBD1 (5 bases). This CDR3 is 14 amino acids long. The V gene lost 6 bases and the J gene lost 0 bases, with 9 bases spanning the gap. Germline V gives CDR1 MNHEY, CDR2 SVGAGI. CDR3 loop: CASRPDSSGNTIYF. The CDR3 DNA reads as TGTGCCAGCAGACCAGACAGCTCTGGAAACACCATATATTTT.

V is TRBV28 and J is TRBJ2-7; a weak D match, TRBD1 (5 bases). Trimming pared 2 bases from V and 5 bases from J, leaving 7 bases between. The CDR3 is 12 residues long. The germline CDR1 and CDR2 sequences are MDHEN and SYDVKM. The CDR3 loop reads CASSLRGNEQYF. CDR3 DNA: TGTGCCAGCAGTTTAAGGGGCAACGAGCAGTACTTC.

The table lists this clone with a few counts. The rearrangement joins TRBV18 to TRBJ2-2, with D possibly TRBD2 on 6 matching bases. Trimming took off 2 bases at V and 9 bases at J, with 16 bases between the two ends. Germline V CDR1 and CDR2: KGHSH, LQKENI. This CDR3 has 15 residues. Written as DNA, the CDR3 is TGTGCCAGCTCACCAGAGCAGGGAGGAAACCGGGAGCTGTTTTTT. Its translation: CASSPEQGGNRELFF. Combining the CDR3 with reference TRBV18 and TRBJ2-2 gives the whole variable domain NAGVMQNPRHLVRRRGQEARLRCSPMKGHSHVYWYRQLPEEGLKFMVYLQKENIIDESGMPKERFSAEFPKEGPSILRIQQVVRGDSAAYFCASSPEQGGNRELFFGEGSRLTVL.

The V and J genes are TRBV12-2 and TRBJ2-7; the table's TRBD2 call for D was not verified on the DNA. TRBV12-2 is termed a pseudogene. The CDR3 consists of 17 residues. Here the CDR3 reads CASRLGGERIGHREQYF. CDR3 sequence (DNA): TGTGCAAGTCGCTTAGGCGGGGAGCGGATAGGTCACAGAGAGCAGTACTTC.

This chain connects TRBV18 to TRBJ2-2, with 13 bases matching TRBD2. CDR1 and CDR2 from the germline V gene are KGHSH and LQKENI. J gave up 7 bases and V 4 bases, and 9 bases lay outside the gene matches. This CDR3 contains 17 residues. CDR3 amino acids: CASSLNGLAGASGELFF. The CDR3 nucleotides read TGTGCCAGCTCACTCAATGGACTAGCGGGGGCCAGCGGGGAGCTGTTTTTT.

The genes are TRBV6-5 and TRBJ1-6, with TRBD1 matching over 7 bases. J gave up 10 bases and V 4 bases, and 7 bases lay outside the gene matches. This CDR3 comprises 14 residues. CDR1 and CDR2 from the germline V gene are MNHEY and SVGAGI. CDR3 nucleotide sequence: TGTGCCAGCAGTTTGACAGGGATTCACTCACCCCTCCACTTT. It codes for CASSLTGIHSPLHF.

This clone was counted a few times. CDR3 coding DNA: TGTGCCACCAGTGATAACAGGGTTACCACCGGGGAGCTGTTTTTT. Translation gives CATSDNRVTTGELFF. This chain uses TRBV24-1 with TRBJ2-2, with D possibly TRBD1 on 6 matching bases. Trimming pared 3 bases from V and 4 bases from J, leaving 11 bases between. The germline gives CDR1 KGHDR, CDR2 SFDVKD. This CDR3 region has 15 residues.